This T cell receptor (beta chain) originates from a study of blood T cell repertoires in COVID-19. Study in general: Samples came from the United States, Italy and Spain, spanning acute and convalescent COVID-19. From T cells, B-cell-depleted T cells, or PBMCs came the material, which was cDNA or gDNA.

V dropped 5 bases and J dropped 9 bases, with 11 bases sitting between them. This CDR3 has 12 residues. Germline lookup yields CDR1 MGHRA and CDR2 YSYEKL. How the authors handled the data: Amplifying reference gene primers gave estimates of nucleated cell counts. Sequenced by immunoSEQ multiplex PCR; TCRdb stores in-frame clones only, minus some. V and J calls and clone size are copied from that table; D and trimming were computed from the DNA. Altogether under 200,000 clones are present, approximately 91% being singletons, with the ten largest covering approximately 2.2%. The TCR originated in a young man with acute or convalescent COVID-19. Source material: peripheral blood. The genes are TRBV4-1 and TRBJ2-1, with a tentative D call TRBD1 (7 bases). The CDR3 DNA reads TGCGCCAGCAGCACCCAGGGGGGTGAGCAGTTCTTC. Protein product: CASSTQGGEQFF.